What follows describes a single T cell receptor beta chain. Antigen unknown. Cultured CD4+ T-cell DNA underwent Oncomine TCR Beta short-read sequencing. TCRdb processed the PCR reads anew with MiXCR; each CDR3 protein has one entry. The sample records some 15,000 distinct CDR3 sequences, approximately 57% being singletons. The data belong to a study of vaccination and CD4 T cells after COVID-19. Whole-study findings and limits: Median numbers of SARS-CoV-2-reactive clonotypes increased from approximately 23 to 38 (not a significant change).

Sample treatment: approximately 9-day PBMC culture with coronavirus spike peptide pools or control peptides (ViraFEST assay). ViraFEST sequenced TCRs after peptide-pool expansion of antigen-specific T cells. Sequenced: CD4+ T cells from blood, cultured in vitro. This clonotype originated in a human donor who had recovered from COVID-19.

The CDR3 bases are TGTGCCAGCAGTTATGGCTTTAGCGGGGGGTACGAGCAGTACTTC. This encodes CASSYGFSGGYEQYF. This sequence joins TRBV6-5 and TRBJ2-7, with TRBD2 matching over 10 bases. CDR3 length equals 15 residues. Germline CDR1 MNHEY, CDR2 SVGAGI. J gave up 4 bases and V 3 bases, and 6 bases lay outside the gene matches.